This T cell receptor beta chain was documented in a study of identical twins. Points from the study as a whole: The study found that models underestimated out-of-frame TCR alpha sharing in monozygotic twins. Cross-sectional statistics underpinned the conclusions; the same donors were not followed. Shared out-of-frame alpha sequences (those common to twins) showed excess low generation probability.

One entry per CDR3 protein results from TCRdb running MiXCR on the 5' RACE reads. There are 200,000 to 250,000 distinct CDR3 sequences in the sample; roughly 12% occur only once, and more than 3.5% lies in the top ten. This clonotype was recorded a few times. Its antigen is still unknown. This CDR3 is 13 amino acids long. Germline assignment: CDR1 DFQATT and CDR2 SNEGSKA (reference sequence). The V gene lost 6 bases and the J gene lost 0 bases, with 11 bases spanning the gap. These records were also assigned to another study, of yellow fever vaccine responses in identical twins.

This receptor was taken from a young woman in good health. Sequenced: memory (CD45RO+) T cells sorted from blood. The chain carries TRBV20-1 and TRBJ1-1, with unresolved D. The CDR3 bases are TGCAGTGCCCTCGAGGGCATGAACACTGAAGCTTTCTTT. Residues: CSALEGMNTEAFF.